The rows below give T cell receptor beta chains drawn from one sample of a study of blood T cell repertoires in COVID-19. Assay used: immunoSEQ multiplex PCR; TCRdb lists only in-frame clones, some missing. The repertoire includes 85,000 to 100,000 clones, just over 85% of them detected once, and 10% to 15% sits in the top ten. The sample was peripheral blood. These receptors came from a woman aged 55-75 years in a cohort sampled during active or convalescent COVID-19. The conserved cysteine and the conserved F or W are not part of the CDR3 here.

j_call v_call cdr3_aa
TRBJ2-1 TRBV9 ASSVALRGPSYNEQF
TRBJ2-2 TRBV28 ASSSAGQPTGELF
TRBJ2-2 TRBV5-1 ASSVGTATGELF
TRBJ2-1 TRBV29-1 SYYSGISYNEQF
TRBJ2-7 TRBV2 ASSTDRATSYEQY
TRBJ1-2 TRBV4-1 ASSQAPRTGVGGYT
TRBJ2-3 TRBV7-6 ASSLAPGLTSTDTQY
TRBJ2-5 TRBV4-2 ASSQADGGTQY
TRBJ1-2 TRBV5-1 ASSVQGGGYT
TRBJ2-7 TRBV30 ASRRRNRGYEQY
TRBJ1-5 TRBV28 ASSLIYSNQPQH
TRBJ2-2 TRBV12-1 ASRRDRAGGELF
TRBJ2-3 TRBV19 ASSMELAHTDTQY
TRBJ1-2 TRBV10-3 AISVSAGGADYGYT
TRBJ2-1 TRBV7-8 ASSQDRAVNEQF
TRBJ1-2 TRBV21-1 ASLRGEGYGYT
TRBJ1-4 TRBV19 ASSIGEKLF
TRBJ2-3 TRBV27 ASSWRSSTDTQY
TRBJ2-1 TRBV7-2 ASSLFQGTYNEQF
TRBJ2-3 TRBV7-2 ASSPGTSADTQY
TRBJ1-2 TRBV23-1 ASSPAGSHYGYT
TRBJ1-5 TRBV3-1/TRBV3-2 ASSQWGTGNGGNQPQH
TRBJ2-5 TRBV19 ASSIWQQETQY
TRBJ1-1 TRBV14 ASSMIQGGNTEAF
TRBJ2-1 TRBV19 ASSILEGPYNEQF
TRBJ2-7 TRBV23-1 ASPVRKGVR
TRBJ1-5 TRBV3-1/TRBV3-2 ASSGTGAYQPQH
TRBJ1-2 TRBV2 ASSSRTGVYGYT
TRBJ1-5 TRBV28 ASSLWEGTLSNQPQH
TRBJ2-1 TRBV4-2 ASSQEGTSGRGSYNEQF
TRBJ2-5 TRBV27 ASSLLGGRPLGTQY
TRBJ2-2 TRBV6-2/TRBV6-3 ASSLDRSTGELF
TRBJ2-1 TRBV7-6 ASSLGLVTGGPYNEQF
TRBJ2-1 TRBV3-1/TRBV3-2 ASTSGGFEQF
TRBJ1-1 TRBV19 ASSIGAGYEAF